This T cell receptor beta chain came from a study of spatial heterogeneity in lung cancer. Whole-study context: Every unique TCR and UMI combination, on average, appeared more than ten times in raw reads.

The sample holds a few counts of this clonotype. Each TCR cDNA molecule bore a unique molecular identifier. TCRdb reprocessed the 5' RACE reads with MiXCR, giving one entry per CDR3 protein. The profile shows around 87,000 distinct CDR3 sequences, approximately 12% of them singletons. The time point here: sample taken at primary tumor resection. Untreated early-stage non-small cell lung cancer patients, over 55 in total, were the donors. The CDR3 consists of 16 residues. V lost 4 bases to trimming and J lost 0 bases, with 16 bases between them. V is TRBV12-3 or TRBV12-4 and J is TRBJ2-7, with D perhaps TRBD2 (7 bases). This clonotype originated in a male donor with early-stage non-small cell lung cancer. This material consisted of PBMCs, taken at surgery. The CDR3 DNA follows: TGTGCCAGCAGTTCTACAGGGACGGGGGGCTCCTACGAGCAGTACTTC. Its translation: CASSSTGTGGSYEQYF.